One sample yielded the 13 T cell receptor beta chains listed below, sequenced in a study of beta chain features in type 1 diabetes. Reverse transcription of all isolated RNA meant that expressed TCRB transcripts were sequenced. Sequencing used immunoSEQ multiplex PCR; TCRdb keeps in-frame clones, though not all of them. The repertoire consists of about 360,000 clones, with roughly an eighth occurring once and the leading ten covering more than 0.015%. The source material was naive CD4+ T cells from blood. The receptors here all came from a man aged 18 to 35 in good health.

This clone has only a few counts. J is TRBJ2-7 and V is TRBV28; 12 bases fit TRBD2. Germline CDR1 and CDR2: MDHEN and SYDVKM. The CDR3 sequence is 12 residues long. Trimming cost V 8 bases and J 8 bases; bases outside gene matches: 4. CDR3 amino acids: CASVGLAGKQYF. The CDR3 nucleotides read TGTGCCAGCGTTGGACTAGCGGGAAAGCAGTACTTC.

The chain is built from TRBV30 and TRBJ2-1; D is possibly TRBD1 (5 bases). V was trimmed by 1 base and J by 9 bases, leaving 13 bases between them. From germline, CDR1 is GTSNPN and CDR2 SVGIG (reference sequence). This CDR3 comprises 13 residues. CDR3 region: CAWSGNSQGEQFF. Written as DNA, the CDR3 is TGTGCCTGGAGTGGTAACTCCCAGGGTGAGCAGTTCTTC.

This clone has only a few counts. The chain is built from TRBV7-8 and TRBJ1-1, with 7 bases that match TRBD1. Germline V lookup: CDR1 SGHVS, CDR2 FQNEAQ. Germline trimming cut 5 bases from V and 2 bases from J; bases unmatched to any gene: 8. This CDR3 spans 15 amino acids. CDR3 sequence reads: CASSLRQGRNTEAFF. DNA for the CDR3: TGTGCCAGCAGCCTACGACAGGGCAGAAACACTGAAGCTTTCTTT.

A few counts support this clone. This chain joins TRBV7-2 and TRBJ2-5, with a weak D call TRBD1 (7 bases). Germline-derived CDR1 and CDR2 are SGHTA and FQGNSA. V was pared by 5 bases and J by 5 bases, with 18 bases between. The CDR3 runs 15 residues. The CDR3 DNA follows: TGTGCCAGCAGCCAAGGAGGGGGCATAACGGAGACCCAGTACTTC. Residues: CASSQGGGITETQYF.

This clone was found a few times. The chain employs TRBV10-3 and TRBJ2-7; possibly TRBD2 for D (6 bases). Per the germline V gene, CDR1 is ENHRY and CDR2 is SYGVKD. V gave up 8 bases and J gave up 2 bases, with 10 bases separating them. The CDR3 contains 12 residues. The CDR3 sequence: CAIGTSTYEQYF. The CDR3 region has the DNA TGTGCCATCGGGACTTCCACCTACGAGCAGTACTTC.

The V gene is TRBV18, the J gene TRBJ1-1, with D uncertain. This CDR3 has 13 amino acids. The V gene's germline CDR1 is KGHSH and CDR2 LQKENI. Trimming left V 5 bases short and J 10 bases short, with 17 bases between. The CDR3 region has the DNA TGTGCCAGCTCATTACTCTACGAAGGAGGAGCTTTCTTT. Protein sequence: CASSLLYEGGAFF.

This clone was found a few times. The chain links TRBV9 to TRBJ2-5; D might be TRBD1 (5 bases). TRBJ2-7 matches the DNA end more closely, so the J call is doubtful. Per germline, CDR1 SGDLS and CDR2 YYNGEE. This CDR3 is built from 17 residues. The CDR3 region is CASSVDGGAGNSYEQYF. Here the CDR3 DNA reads TGTGCCAGCAGCGTAGATGGTGGGGCAGGGAACTCCTACGAGCAGTACTTC.

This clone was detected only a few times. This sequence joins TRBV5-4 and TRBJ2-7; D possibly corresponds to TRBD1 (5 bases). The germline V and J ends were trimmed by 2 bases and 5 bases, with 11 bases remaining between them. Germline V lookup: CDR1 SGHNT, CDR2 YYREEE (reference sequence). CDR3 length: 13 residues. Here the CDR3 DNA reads TGTGCCAGCAGCTTTTGGGCAGGGAACGAGCAGTACTTC. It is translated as CASSFWAGNEQYF.

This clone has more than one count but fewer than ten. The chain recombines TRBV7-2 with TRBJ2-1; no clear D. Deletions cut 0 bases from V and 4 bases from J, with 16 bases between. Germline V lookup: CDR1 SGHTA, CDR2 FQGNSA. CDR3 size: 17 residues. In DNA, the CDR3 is TGTGCCAGCAGCTTAGCTAGTCAGGTCGCCCTATACAATGAGCAGTTCTTC. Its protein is CASSLASQVALYNEQFF. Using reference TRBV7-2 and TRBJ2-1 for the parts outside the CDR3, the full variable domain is GAGVSQSPSNKVTEKGKDVELRCDPISGHTALYWYRQSLGQGLEFLIYFQGNSAPDKSGLPSDRFSAERTGGSVSTLTIQRTQQEDSAVYLCASSLASQVALYNEQFFGPGTRLTVL.

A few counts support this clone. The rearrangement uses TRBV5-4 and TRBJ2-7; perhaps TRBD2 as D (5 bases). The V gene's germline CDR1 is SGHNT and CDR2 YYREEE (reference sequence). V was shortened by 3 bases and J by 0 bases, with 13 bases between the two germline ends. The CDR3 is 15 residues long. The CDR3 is CASSYSPGSSYEQYF. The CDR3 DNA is TGTGCCAGCAGCTACAGCCCGGGGAGCTCCTACGAGCAGTACTTC.

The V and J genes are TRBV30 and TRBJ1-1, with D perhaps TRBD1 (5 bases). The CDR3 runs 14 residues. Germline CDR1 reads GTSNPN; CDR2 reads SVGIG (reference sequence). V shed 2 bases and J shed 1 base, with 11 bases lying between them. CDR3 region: CAWSRSGRNTEAFF. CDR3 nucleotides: TGTGCCTGGAGTCGCTCAGGGCGGAACACTGAAGCTTTCTTT.

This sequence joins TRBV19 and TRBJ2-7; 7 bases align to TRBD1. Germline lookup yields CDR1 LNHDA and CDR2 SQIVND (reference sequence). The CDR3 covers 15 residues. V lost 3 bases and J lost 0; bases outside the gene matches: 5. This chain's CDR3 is CASSIAGTVSYEQYF. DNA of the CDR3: TGTGCCAGTAGTATTGCAGGGACAGTCTCCTACGAGCAGTACTTC.

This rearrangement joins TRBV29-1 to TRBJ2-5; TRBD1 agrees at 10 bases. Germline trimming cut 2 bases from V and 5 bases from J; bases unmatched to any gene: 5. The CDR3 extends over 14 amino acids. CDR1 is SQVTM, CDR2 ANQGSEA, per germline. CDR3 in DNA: TGCAGCGTTGAAAAGGGACAGGGGCATGAGACCCAGTACTTC. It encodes CSVEKGQGHETQYF.